This T cell receptor (beta chain) was documented in a study of shared clonotypes between healthy human individuals. At the level of the study: Per-donor plates numbered three CD4 naive, three CD4 memory, two CD8 naive and one CD8 memory.

Study conclusions and caveats: The four-donor shared clonotypes exceeded non-shared clonotypes in generation probability, with non-shared ones scoring lower.

Terminally differentiated effector memory CD45RA+ cells were left out of the naive CD8 fraction, which was CD45RO-negative and positively selected for CCR7. A word on this clone: Its target is unknown. One end of the junction fails to match germline, which may point to a read error.

The CDR3 contains 16 residues. CDR1 MNHEY and CDR2 SMNVEV come from the germline V gene (reference sequence). TCRdb's table, derived via immunoSEQ multiplex PCR, lists solely in-frame clones and lacks some. The table includes a few million clones, around 95% detected once. What was sequenced was naive CD8+ T cells from PBMCs. The chain links TRBV27 to TRBJ2-7; 7 bases align to TRBD1. This sequence originates from a man aged 18 to 35 in good health. Some clones in this sample may be carry-over from other donors' samples. The CDR3 nucleotides read TGTGCCAGCAGGGATGCCCCCGGGGACAGCTCCTCCGAGCAGTACTTC. Amino acid sequence: CASRDAPGDSSSEQYF.